These 3 T cell receptor beta chains were sequenced from one sample in a study of T-cell memory formation after mild COVID-19. MiXCR, applied by TCRdb to the 5' RACE reads, yields one record per CDR3 protein. The data contain 400,000 to 550,000 distinct CDR3 sequences, approximately 25% of them singletons. The sequencing input was PBMCs or a T cell subset sorted from them (not recorded which). The receptors originated from an adult woman who had mild COVID-19 (a few samples of this study predate the infection). Cell type and time point are not known.

The chain couples TRBV30 to TRBJ2-2; D is unresolved. Germline assignment: CDR1 GTSNPN and CDR2 SVGIG (reference sequence). CDR3 length: 13 residues. V lost 4 bases and J 0 bases, leaving 6 bases between the germline ends. The CDR3 sequence is CAWIQANTGELFF. The CDR3 coding sequence is TGTGCCTGGATCCAGGCGAACACCGGGGAGCTGTTTTTT.

This clonotype was seen only a few times. CDR3 coding DNA: TGCGCCAGCAGCCAAGAAAGGGTGAGGGAACAGTACTTC. Translated, it gives CASSQERVREQYF. V is TRBV4-3 and J is TRBJ2-7; possibly TRBD2 for D (5 bases). The V end was cut by 0 bases, the J end by 10 bases, with 13 bases between. Looked up from germline, CDR1 is LGHNA and CDR2 is YSLEER. The CDR3 is 13 amino acids.

V gene TRBV4-1 combines with J gene TRBJ1-2; D possibly corresponds to TRBD1 (5 bases). Germline V gives CDR1 MGHRA, CDR2 YSYEKL. This CDR3 has 13 amino acids. Trimming cost V 5 bases and J 7 bases, with 14 bases left between them. The CDR3 loop reads CASSSTSRVGYTF. DNA of the CDR3: TGCGCCAGCAGCTCCACCTCCAGGGTTGGCTACACCTTC.